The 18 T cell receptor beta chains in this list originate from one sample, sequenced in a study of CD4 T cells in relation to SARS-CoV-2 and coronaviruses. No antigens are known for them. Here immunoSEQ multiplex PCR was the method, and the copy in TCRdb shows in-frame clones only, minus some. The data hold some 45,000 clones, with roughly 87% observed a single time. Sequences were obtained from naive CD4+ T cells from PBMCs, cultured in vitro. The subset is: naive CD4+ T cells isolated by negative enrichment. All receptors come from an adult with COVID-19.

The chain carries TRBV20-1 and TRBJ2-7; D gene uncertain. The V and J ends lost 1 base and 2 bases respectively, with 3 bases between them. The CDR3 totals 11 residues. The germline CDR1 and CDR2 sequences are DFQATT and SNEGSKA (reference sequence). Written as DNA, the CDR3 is TGCAGTGCTAGAGCTGCCTACGAGCAGTACTTC. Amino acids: CSARAAYEQYF.

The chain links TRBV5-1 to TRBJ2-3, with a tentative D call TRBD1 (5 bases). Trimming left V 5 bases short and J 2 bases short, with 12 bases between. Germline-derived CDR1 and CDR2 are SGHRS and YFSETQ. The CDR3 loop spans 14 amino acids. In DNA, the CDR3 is TGCGCCAGCAGTGGGGCAGGACCCACAGATACGCAGTATTTT. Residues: CASSGAGPTDTQYF.

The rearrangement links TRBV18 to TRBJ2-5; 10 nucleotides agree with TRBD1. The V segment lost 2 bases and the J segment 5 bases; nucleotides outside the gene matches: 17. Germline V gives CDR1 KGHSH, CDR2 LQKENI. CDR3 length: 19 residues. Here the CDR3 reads CASSPYRSKTGGEGETQYF. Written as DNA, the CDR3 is TGTGCCAGCTCACCATACCGATCAAAGACAGGGGGCGAAGGGGAGACCCAGTACTTC.

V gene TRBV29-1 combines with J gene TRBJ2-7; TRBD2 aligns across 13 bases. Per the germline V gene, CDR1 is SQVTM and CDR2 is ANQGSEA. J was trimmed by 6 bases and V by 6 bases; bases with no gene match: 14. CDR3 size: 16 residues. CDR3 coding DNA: TGCAGCGTCATTCCCGGACTAGCGGGAGATCACGGCGAGCAGTACTTC. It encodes CSVIPGLAGDHGEQYF.

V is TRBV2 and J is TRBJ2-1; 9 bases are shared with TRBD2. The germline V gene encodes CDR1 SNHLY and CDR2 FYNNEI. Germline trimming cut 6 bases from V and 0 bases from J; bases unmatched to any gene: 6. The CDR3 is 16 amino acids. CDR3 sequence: CASRRTSEYSYNEQFF. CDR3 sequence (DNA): TGTGCCAGCAGAAGGACTAGCGAATACTCCTACAATGAGCAGTTCTTC.

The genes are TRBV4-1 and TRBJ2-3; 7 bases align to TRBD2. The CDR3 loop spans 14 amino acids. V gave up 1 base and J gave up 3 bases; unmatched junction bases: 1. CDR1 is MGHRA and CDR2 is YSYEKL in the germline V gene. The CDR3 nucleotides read TGCGCCAGCAGCCAAGCCGGGAGGACAGATACGCAGTATTTT. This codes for CASSQAGRTDTQYF.

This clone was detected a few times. CDR3 nucleotide sequence: TGTGCCAGCAGCTACGTAGACAGCCTGGAGGCTTTCTTT. Amino acids: CASSYVDSLEAFF. The chain couples TRBV5-4 to TRBJ1-1; weak D call: TRBD1 (5 bases). V was pared by 3 bases and J by 11 bases, with 17 bases between. CDR3 size: 13 residues. The germline CDR1 and CDR2 sequences are SGHNT and YYREEE (reference sequence).

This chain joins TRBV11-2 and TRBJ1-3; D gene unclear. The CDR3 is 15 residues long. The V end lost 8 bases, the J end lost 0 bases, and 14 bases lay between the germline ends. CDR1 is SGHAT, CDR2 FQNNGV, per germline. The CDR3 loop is CASSSELVSGNTIYF. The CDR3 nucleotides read TGTGCCAGCTCATCGGAACTGGTCTCTGGAAACACCATATATTTT. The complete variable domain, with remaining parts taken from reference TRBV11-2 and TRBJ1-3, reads EAGVAQSPRYKIIEKRQSVAFWCNPISGHATLYWYQQILGQGPKLLIQFQNNGVVDDSQLPKDRFSAERLKGVDSTLKIQPAKLEDSAVYLCASSSELVSGNTIYFGEGSWLTVV.

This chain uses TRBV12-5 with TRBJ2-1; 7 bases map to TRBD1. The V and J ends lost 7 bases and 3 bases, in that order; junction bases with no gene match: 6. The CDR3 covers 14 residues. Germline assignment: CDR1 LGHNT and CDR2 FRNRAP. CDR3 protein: CASVPDRDYNEQFF. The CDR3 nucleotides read TGTGCTAGTGTCCCTGACAGGGACTACAATGAGCAGTTCTTC.

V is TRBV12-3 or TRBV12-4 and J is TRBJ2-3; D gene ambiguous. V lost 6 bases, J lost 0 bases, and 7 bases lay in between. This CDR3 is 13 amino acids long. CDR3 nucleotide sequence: TGTGCCAGCAGCACGCAGAGCACAGATACGCAGTATTTT. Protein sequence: CASSTQSTDTQYF.

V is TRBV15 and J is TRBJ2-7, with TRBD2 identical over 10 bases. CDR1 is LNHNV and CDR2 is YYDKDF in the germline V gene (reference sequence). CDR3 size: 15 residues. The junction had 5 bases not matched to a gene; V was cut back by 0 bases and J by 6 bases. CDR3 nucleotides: TGTGCCACCAGCAGAGATCTAGCGGGAGACGGCGAGCAGTACTTC. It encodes CATSRDLAGDGEQYF.

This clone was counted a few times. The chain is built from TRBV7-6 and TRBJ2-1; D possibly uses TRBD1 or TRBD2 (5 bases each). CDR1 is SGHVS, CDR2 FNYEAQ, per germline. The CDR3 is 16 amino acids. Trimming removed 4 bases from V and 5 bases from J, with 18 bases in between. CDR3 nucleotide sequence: TGTGCCAGCAGCTCCTCCGGGACCCTGAGGGACAATGAGCAGTTCTTC. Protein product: CASSSSGTLRDNEQFF.

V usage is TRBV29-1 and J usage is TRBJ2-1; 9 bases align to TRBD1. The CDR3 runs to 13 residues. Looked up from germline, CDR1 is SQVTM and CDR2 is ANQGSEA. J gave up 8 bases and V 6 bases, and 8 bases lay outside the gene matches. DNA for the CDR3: TGCAGCGTACGCCGGGACAGGGTCGATGAGCAGTTCTTC. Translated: CSVRRDRVDEQFF.

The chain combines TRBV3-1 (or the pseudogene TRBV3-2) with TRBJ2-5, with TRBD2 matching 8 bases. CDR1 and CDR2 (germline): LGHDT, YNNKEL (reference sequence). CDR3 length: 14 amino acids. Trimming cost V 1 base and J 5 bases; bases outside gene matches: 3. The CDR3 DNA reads TGTGCCAGCAGCCAAGCTGGGACTAGGGAGACCCAGTACTTC. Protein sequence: CASSQAGTRETQYF.

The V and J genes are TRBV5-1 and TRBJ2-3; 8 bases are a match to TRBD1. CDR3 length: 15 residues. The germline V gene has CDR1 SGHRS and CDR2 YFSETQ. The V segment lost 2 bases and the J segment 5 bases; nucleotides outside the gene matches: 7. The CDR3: CASSLTGGQGDTQYF. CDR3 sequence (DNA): TGCGCCAGCAGCTTAACAGGGGGGCAGGGAGATACGCAGTATTTT.

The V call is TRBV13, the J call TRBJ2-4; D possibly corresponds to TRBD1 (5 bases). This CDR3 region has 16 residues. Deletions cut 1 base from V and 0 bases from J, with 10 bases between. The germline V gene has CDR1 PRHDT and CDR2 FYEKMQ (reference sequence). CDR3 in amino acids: CASSLVAGLAKNIQYF. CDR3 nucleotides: TGTGCCAGCAGCTTAGTGGCAGGGCTAGCCAAAAACATTCAGTACTTC. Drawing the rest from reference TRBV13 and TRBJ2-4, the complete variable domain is AAGVIQSPRHLIKEKRETATLKCYPIPRHDTVYWYQQGPGQDPQFLISFYEKMQSDKGSIPDRFSAQQFSDYHSELNMSSLELGDSALYFCASSLVAGLAKNIQYFGAGTRLSVL.

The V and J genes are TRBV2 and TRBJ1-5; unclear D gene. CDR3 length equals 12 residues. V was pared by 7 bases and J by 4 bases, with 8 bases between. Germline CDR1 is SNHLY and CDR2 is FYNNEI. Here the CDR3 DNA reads TGTGCCAGCAAGAGGCCTAATCAGCCCCAGCATTTT. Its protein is CASKRPNQPQHF.

CDR3 loop: CASTLPGTSDDEQFF. Here the CDR3 DNA reads TGTGCCAGTACCCTACCCGGGACTTCCGACGATGAGCAGTTCTTC. This sequence joins TRBV19 and TRBJ2-1; a weak D match, TRBD2 (6 bases). V gave up 7 bases and J gave up 8 bases, with 21 bases separating them. The CDR3 totals 15 residues. In germline, CDR1 is LNHDA, CDR2 SQIVND (reference sequence).